A selection of T cell receptor beta chains follows, all from one sample in a study of cytomegalovirus exposure and HLA in healthy donors. Clones were sequenced by immunoSEQ multiplex PCR, and TCRdb holds only the in-frame ones, with some missing. The sample holds around 110,000 clones, around 60% seen once. The specimen sequenced was PBMCs. These TCRs come from a woman aged 40 to 50 in good health and CMV-seropositive. CDR3s include the opening cysteine and the closing phenylalanine or tryptophan. The order of the fields is V gene, clone size, J gene, D gene, CDR3 DNA, CDR3 protein. A D gene is named only where the DNA matches it firmly. Expanded clones are given a class, and other clones once, few, many or no size at all.

V: TRBV19; size: -; J: TRBJ1-2; D: -; DNA: TGTGCCAGTAGTCTGCGAGGAGTCTATGGCTACACCTTC; CDR3: CASSLRGVYGYTF
V: TRBV6-5; size: -; J: TRBJ1-1; D: -; DNA: TGTGCCAGCAGTTCGACAGTATGGATGAACACTGAAGCTTTCTTT; CDR3: CASSSTVWMNTEAFF
V: TRBV6-5; size: -; J: TRBJ2-7; D: -; DNA: TGTGCCAGCAGTTACTCGAATTCAAACCAGGGCGAGCAGTACTTC; CDR3: CASSYSNSNQGEQYF
V: TRBV9; size: -; J: TRBJ2-3; D: TRBD2; DNA: TGTGCCAGCAGCCCTAGGGAGGGCAGTAAAGCAGATACGCAGTATTTT; CDR3: CASSPREGSKADTQYF
V: TRBV5-4; size: -; J: TRBJ2-3; D: -; DNA: TGTGCCAGCAGCTTGTCAACAGATACGCAGTATTTT; CDR3: CASSLSTDTQYF
V: TRBV7-8; size: -; J: TRBJ2-7; D: TRBD1; DNA: TGTGCCAGCAGCCCCCCCGACAGGGGCCGCTCCTACGAGCAGTACTTC; CDR3: CASSPPDRGRSYEQYF
V: TRBV10-3; size: -; J: TRBJ2-7; D: TRBD1; DNA: TGTGCCATCAGTGAGCCGTCCCGGGACAGGGAGGGAGACTCAGACGAGCAGTACTTC; CDR3: CAISEPSRDREGDSDEQYF
V: TRBV28; size: few; J: TRBJ2-2; D: TRBD1; DNA: TGTGCCATTTCCCAGGGGGAACTAAACACCGGGGAGCTGTTTTTT; CDR3: CAISQGELNTGELFF
V: TRBV7-2; size: -; J: TRBJ1-3; D: TRBD1; DNA: TGTGCCAGCAGCTTCGGGACAGCCGGAAACACCATATATTTT; CDR3: CASSFGTAGNTIYF
V: TRBV29-1; size: -; J: TRBJ1-1; D: -; DNA: TGCAGCGTCCGACGGGGGGAGAAGAACACTGAAGCTTTCTTT; CDR3: CSVRRGEKNTEAFF
V: TRBV7-9; size: few; J: TRBJ2-7; D: -; DNA: TGTGCCAGCAGCTCGCAGGGCGCCTACGAGCAGTACTTC; CDR3: CASSSQGAYEQYF
V: TRBV19; size: few; J: TRBJ2-1; D: -; DNA: TGTGCCAGTAGTATACTCGCGGCGACCTCCTACAATGAGCAGTTCTTC; CDR3: CASSILAATSYNEQFF
V: TRBV4-2; size: -; J: TRBJ2-7; D: -; DNA: TGTGCCAGCAGTCTTGCCTACGAGCAGTACTTC; CDR3: CASSLAYEQYF
V: TRBV9; size: few; J: TRBJ2-7; D: -; DNA: TGTGCCAGCAGCGTAGAGGGGGCCTACGAGCAGTACTTC; CDR3: CASSVEGAYEQYF
V: TRBV6-4; size: -; J: TRBJ2-2; D: -; DNA: TGTGCCAGCAGTGCTAGCTTAACCGGGGAGCTGTTTTTT; CDR3: CASSASLTGELFF
V: TRBV5-1; size: -; J: TRBJ2-5; D: TRBD2; DNA: TGCGCCAGCAGCACGGGACTAATCCAAGAGACCCAGTACTTC; CDR3: CASSTGLIQETQYF
V: TRBV6-6; size: -; J: TRBJ1-2; D: -; DNA: TGTGCCAGCAGTTATCCGGGAGCCCCCTATGGCTACACCTTC; CDR3: CASSYPGAPYGYTF
V: TRBV13; size: once; J: TRBJ2-7; D: TRBD1; DNA: TGTGCCAGCAGCTTAGGGGGACAGGGGTGCGTTTTC; CDR3: CASSLGGQGCVF
V: TRBV7-9; size: -; J: TRBJ1-5; D: -; DNA: TGTGCCAGCAGCCTAGGGGACTCAAGCAATCAGCCCCAGCATTTT; CDR3: CASSLGDSSNQPQHF
V: TRBV13; size: -; J: TRBJ1-2; D: -; DNA: TGTGCCAGCAGCTTAGGAAGGTTAAGACAGGATGGCTACACCTTC; CDR3: CASSLGRLRQDGYTF
V: TRBV7-2; size: few; J: TRBJ2-3; D: TRBD1; DNA: TGTGCCAGCAGCCCCGTTTCGACAGGGGGCAGATCAGATACGCAGTATTTT; CDR3: CASSPVSTGGRSDTQYF
V: TRBV5-1; size: few; J: TRBJ2-1; D: TRBD2; DNA: TGCGCCAGCAGCTTGGGGGCGGGAGTCGATGAGCAGTTCTTC; CDR3: CASSLGAGVDEQFF